These 27 T cell receptor beta chains share one sample of origin, sequenced in a study of early T cells in non-severe SARS-CoV-2 infection (dated by TCRdb to the early 2020s). Library method: 5' RACE. The reads were generated on a NextSeq 500. The public reads were reprocessed in TCRdb via fastp at Q25 and MiXCR, keeping in-frame beta chains. When rows share a CDR3 protein, they turn into one entry using the most common DNA and genes. Within this sample are about 83,000 distinct CDR3 sequences, with 9% to 15% of them counted one time only. The ten largest clonotypes hold less than 8.5% of the sample. Sequencing input: whole blood. The receptors shown here come from an adult who was a healthcare worker with PCR-confirmed SARS-CoV-2 infection or an uninfected control (not recorded which).

This clonotype has at least ten counts. This chain joins TRBV20-1 and TRBJ2-7; D possibly matches TRBD1 or TRBD2 (6 bases each). Germline assignment: CDR1 DFQATT and CDR2 SNEGSKA (reference sequence). V lost 3 bases and J 9 bases, leaving 24 bases between the germline ends. The CDR3 totals 15 residues. In nucleotides, the CDR3 is TGCAGTGCTAGGGGAGACCGGGGGCCGGCAACGGGGCAGTACTTC. Protein product: CSARGDRGPATGQYF.

This clonotype showed up many times. The chain links TRBV3-1 to TRBJ1-1; D is unresolved. The CDR3 length is 13 residues. The germline gives CDR1 LGHDT, CDR2 YNNKEL (reference sequence). V was cut by 4 bases and J by 1 base, with 7 bases left in between. CDR3 DNA sequence: TGTGCCAGCAGCCGGGGAAGGAACACTGAAGCTTTCTTT. Translated: CASSRGRNTEAFF.

The J gene is TRBJ1-2, the V gene TRBV6-5; maybe TRBD1 (5 bases). V lost 6 bases and J lost 2, with 10 bases in between. This CDR3 has 13 residues. Germline lookup yields CDR1 MNHEY and CDR2 SVGAGI. The CDR3 protein is CASRMDTNYGYTF. CDR3 DNA sequence: TGTGCCAGCAGGATGGACACGAACTATGGCTACACCTTC.

This clonotype was seen many times. The rearrangement links TRBV6-1 to TRBJ1-2; 9 positions match TRBD1. CDR1 is MNHNS and CDR2 is SASEGT in the germline V gene. This CDR3 region has 14 residues. Trimming took 7 bases from V and 4 from J; bases not matched to a gene: 7. The CDR3 here is CASILQGAGYGYTF. The CDR3 DNA reads TGTGCCAGCATTTTACAGGGGGCCGGCTATGGCTACACCTTC.

This clonotype has a handful of counts. The rearrangement links TRBV27 to TRBJ1-3; D is undetermined. Looked up from germline, CDR1 is MNHEY and CDR2 is SMNVEV (reference sequence). The V gene lost 2 bases and the J gene lost 0 bases, with 2 bases spanning the gap. The CDR3 is made up of 13 amino acids. CDR3 region: CASSLSSGNTIYF. The CDR3 bases are TGTGCCAGCAGTTTAAGCTCTGGAAACACCATATATTTT.

V and J are TRBV29-1 and TRBJ2-7; the match to TRBD1 covers 7 bases. Germline V gives CDR1 SQVTM, CDR2 ANQGSEA. Trimming removed 6 bases from V and 7 bases from J; junction bases left unmatched: 9. The CDR3 is 12 amino acids. The CDR3 protein is CSVLQGLREQYF. The CDR3 bases are TGCAGCGTGTTACAGGGGCTTCGGGAGCAGTACTTC.

This clonotype was seen a handful of times. This rearrangement joins TRBV7-9 to TRBJ1-6; D might be TRBD1 (5 bases). The germline CDR1 and CDR2 sequences are SEHNR and FQNEAQ (reference sequence). The CDR3 extends over 15 amino acids. V was clipped by 4 bases and J by 10 bases, with 17 bases between them. The DNA for the CDR3 is TGTGCCAGCAGCTCTCGGCGGCAGGGTGAATCACCCCTCCACTTT. This encodes CASSSRRQGESPLHF.

This clonotype has a handful of counts. This rearrangement joins TRBV7-2 to TRBJ2-3; D ambiguous. Trimming stripped 1 base from V and 0 bases from J, with 8 bases between. The CDR3 runs to 15 residues. The germline V gene encodes CDR1 SGHTA and CDR2 FQGNSA. The CDR3 reads CASSLGASSTDTQYF. The CDR3 DNA reads as TGTGCCAGCAGCTTAGGCGCCTCTAGCACAGATACGCAGTATTTT.

The CDR3 region has the DNA TGTGCCAGCAGCTTTAGCGGGAGTGGTGTCTACGAGCAGTACTTC. This encodes CASSFSGSGVYEQYF. The chain combines TRBV7-8 with TRBJ2-7; 9 nucleotides match TRBD2. The CDR3 has 15 residues. V was pared by 3 bases and J by 3 bases, with 6 bases of the junction left unmatched. CDR1 is SGHVS and CDR2 is FQNEAQ in the germline V gene.

This clonotype came up many times. The V and J genes are TRBV5-5 and TRBJ2-2, with no clear D. CDR1 and CDR2 from the germline V gene are SGHKS and YYEKEE (reference sequence). The CDR3 totals 15 residues. The V end was cut by 0 bases, the J end by 4 bases, with 10 bases between. The CDR3, as DNA: TGTGCCAGCAGCTTGGGCAGATATGTCACCGGGGAGCTGTTTTTT. Encoded protein: CASSLGRYVTGELFF. The full variable domain, completed using reference TRBV5-5 and TRBJ2-2, is DAGVTQSPTHLIKTRGQQVTLRCSPISGHKSVSWYQQVLGQGPQFIFQYYEKEERGRGNFPDRFSARQFPNYSSELNVNALLLGDSALYLCASSLGRYVTGELFFGEGSRLTVL.

This clonotype was seen ten or more times. The CDR3, as DNA: TGTGCCAGCTCACGCGGACTAGCGGGGTACAATGAGCAGTTCTTC. Translation: CASSRGLAGYNEQFF. The chain is built from TRBV18 and TRBJ2-1, with 12 positions matching TRBD2. The germline V gene has CDR1 KGHSH and CDR2 LQKENI. The CDR3 is made up of 15 amino acids. V trimming: 4 bases; J trimming: 4 bases; junction bases outside the gene matches: 2.

This chain joins TRBV7-8 and TRBJ2-5; 14 nucleotides agree with TRBD2. The CDR3 contains 13 residues. Germline V gives CDR1 SGHVS, CDR2 FQNEAQ. V dropped 8 bases and J dropped 10; count of bases not matched to a gene: 6. The CDR3 is CASGLAGGLSQYF. The CDR3 region has the DNA TGTGCCAGCGGACTAGCGGGAGGACTGAGCCAGTACTTC.

This clonotype has a count of ten or more. The chain is built from TRBV11-2 and TRBJ2-7; 8 nucleotides align to TRBD1. V dropped 1 base and J dropped 5; count of bases not matched to a gene: 4. Germline CDR1 is SGHAT and CDR2 is FQNNGV. The CDR3 runs to 14 residues. CDR3 loop: CASSLVRGRDEQYF. CDR3 DNA sequence: TGTGCCAGCAGCTTAGTCAGGGGGCGCGACGAGCAGTACTTC. Full variable domain (outside the CDR3, taken from reference TRBV11-2 and TRBJ2-7): EAGVAQSPRYKIIEKRQSVAFWCNPISGHATLYWYQQILGQGPKLLIQFQNNGVVDDSQLPKDRFSAERLKGVDSTLKIQPAKLEDSAVYLCASSLVRGRDEQYFGPGTRLTVT.

This chain joins TRBV27 and TRBJ2-7; 9 nucleotides align to TRBD1. The V segment lost 5 bases and the J segment 2 bases; nucleotides outside the gene matches: 7. Germline assignment: CDR1 MNHEY and CDR2 SMNVEV (reference sequence). The CDR3 extends over 15 amino acids. The CDR3 spells CASSTTTGGAYEQYF. DNA for the CDR3: TGTGCCAGCAGTACTACGACAGGGGGGGCCTACGAGCAGTACTTC.

In DNA form, the CDR3 reads TGTGCCAGCAGCCATGGACAGGGGACCTACGAGCAGTACTTC. Protein product: CASSHGQGTYEQYF. This chain joins TRBV5-4 and TRBJ2-7, with 9 bases that match TRBD1. The CDR3 consists of 14 residues. Germline CDR1 SGHNT, CDR2 YYREEE (reference sequence). V shed 4 bases and J 2 bases; nucleotides not matched to a gene: 4.

The chain combines TRBV4-2 with TRBJ2-1; the match to TRBD2 covers 13 bases. J lost 7 bases, V lost 11 bases, and 8 bases had no gene match. This CDR3 comprises 14 residues. CDR1 is LGHNA and CDR2 is YNFKEQ in the germline V gene. CDR3 sequence reads: CAGNPTSGRNEQFF. The CDR3 nucleotides read TGTGCCGGCAACCCGACTAGCGGGAGGAATGAGCAGTTCTTC.

This sequence joins TRBV11-2 and TRBJ2-7; maybe TRBD2 (6 bases). V lost 0 bases to trimming and J lost 4 bases, with 13 bases between them. Looked up from germline, CDR1 is SGHAT and CDR2 is FQNNGV. There are 15 residues in the CDR3. CDR3 DNA sequence: TGTGCCAGCAGCTTAGATTTCGGGGGAACATACGAGCAGTACTTC. It is translated as CASSLDFGGTYEQYF.

The gene calls are TRBV7-9 and TRBJ2-7; the D gene is possibly TRBD1 (6 bases). The CDR3 sequence is 16 residues long. V was shortened by 1 base and J by 0 bases, with 13 bases between the two germline ends. Germline V gene sequence: CDR1 SEHNR, CDR2 FQNEAQ (reference sequence). The CDR3 sequence: CASSLGSGTSSYEQYF. DNA of the CDR3: TGTGCCAGCAGCTTAGGGTCCGGGACAAGCTCCTACGAGCAGTACTTC.

V usage is TRBV27 and J usage is TRBJ2-1; D unresolved. Between the trimmed V and J ends, which lost 5 bases and 0 bases, there was a span of 11 bases. The germline CDR1 and CDR2 sequences are MNHEY and SMNVEV (reference sequence). This CDR3 has 15 amino acids. As DNA, the CDR3 is TGTGCCAGCAGTCGTTTGGCGTCCTCCTACAATGAGCAGTTCTTC. Translation: CASSRLASSYNEQFF.

This clonotype was picked up a small number of times. The chain uses TRBV15 and TRBJ1-3; a possible D gene is TRBD1 (5 bases). CDR3 length: 16 residues. With 5 bases removed from V and 5 bases from J, the gap between germline ends came to 19 bases. The germline V gene has CDR1 LNHNV and CDR2 YYDKDF (reference sequence). The CDR3 coding sequence is TGTGCCACCAGCGGATTAGGTACGGGGCTGAGAAACACCATATATTTT. Amino acid sequence: CATSGLGTGLRNTIYF.

This clonotype was seen a few times. This sequence joins TRBV9 and TRBJ2-3; 10 bases fit TRBD2. Germline V lookup: CDR1 SGDLS, CDR2 YYNGEE. The length of the CDR3 is 13 residues. V was clipped by 7 bases and J by 6 bases; unmatched bases: 5. The DNA of the CDR3 is TGTGCCAGCTGTCGTAGCGGGGGGGATACGCAGTATTTT. Translation gives CASCRSGGDTQYF.

This clonotype was observed at least ten times. V and J are TRBV4-3 and TRBJ2-3; D is possibly TRBD2 (6 bases). Trimming removed 0 bases from V and 3 bases from J, with 13 bases in between. Germline-derived CDR1 and CDR2 are LGHNA and YSLEER. This CDR3 has 16 amino acids. The CDR3 DNA reads TGCGCCAGCAGCCAAGAGGGTGTGGCGGGAACAGATACGCAGTATTTT. This encodes CASSQEGVAGTDTQYF.

The V and J genes are TRBV29-1 and TRBJ1-1, with D perhaps TRBD1 (5 bases). Deletions cut 4 bases from V and 4 bases from J, with 10 bases between. Germline V gene lookup returns CDR1 SQVTM and CDR2 ANQGSEA. The CDR3 runs to 12 residues. The CDR3 DNA follows: TGCAGCGTTGGTCGGAGGGGCACTGAAGCTTTCTTT. Amino acid sequence: CSVGRRGTEAFF.

V is TRBV7-3 and J is TRBJ2-1; D is perhaps TRBD2 (6 bases). Germline V lookup: CDR1 SGHTA, CDR2 FQGTGA. The V end was cut by 5 bases, the J end by 0 bases, with 20 bases between. This CDR3 region has 18 residues. CDR3 sequence (DNA): TGTGCCAGCAGCCAAGGGTTCGGGGAGGATTACTCCTACAATGAGCAGTTCTTC. This codes for CASSQGFGEDYSYNEQFF.

This clonotype was counted once. This CDR3 is CASSLGGGPPREGYTF. The CDR3 nucleotides read TGTGCCAGCAGCCTTGGAGGGGGACCGCCGAGAGAGGGCTACACCTTC. The rearrangement uses TRBV12-3 or TRBV12-4 and TRBJ1-2, with D possibly being TRBD1 (6 bases). This CDR3 region has 16 residues. Deletions cut 6 bases from V and 8 bases from J, with 25 bases between.

This clonotype was seen more than once but under ten times. The genes are TRBV5-1 and TRBJ1-2; the D is unclear. In germline, CDR1 is SGHRS, CDR2 YFSETQ. CDR3 size: 13 residues. V was clipped by 4 bases and J by 0 bases, with 7 bases between them. The CDR3 reads CASSEQTNYGYTF. The CDR3 nucleotides read TGCGCCAGCAGCGAACAGACTAACTATGGCTACACCTTC.

This chain connects TRBV4-3 to TRBJ2-3, with D hard to call. The germline V and J ends were trimmed by 4 bases and 6 bases, with 17 bases remaining between them. The CDR3 has 15 amino acids. Germline V gene sequence: CDR1 LGHNA, CDR2 YSLEER. For the CDR3, the DNA is TGCGCCAGCAGCCCTCGGGCCTTTAATGCGGATACGCAGTATTTT. Amino acid sequence: CASSPRAFNADTQYF.